These 13 T cell receptor beta chains originate from one sample sequenced in a study of blood T cell repertoires in COVID-19. Here immunoSEQ multiplex PCR was the method, and the copy in TCRdb shows in-frame clones only, minus some. This table holds over 70,000 clones, over 70% found once. Sequenced: peripheral blood. The receptors were sampled from a human donor in a cohort sampled during active COVID-19.

The chain uses TRBV28 and TRBJ1-2; 8 nucleotides line up with TRBD1. Germline trimming cut 7 bases from V and 8 bases from J; bases unmatched to any gene: 12. Per the germline V gene, CDR1 is MDHEN and CDR2 is SYDVKM. The CDR3 consists of 14 residues. CDR3 loop: CASIPTAGGYGYTF. The CDR3 region has the DNA TGTGCCAGCATCCCGACGGCAGGGGGCTACGGCTACACCTTC.

The chain is built from TRBV5-5 and TRBJ1-1; D gene ambiguous. The length of the CDR3 is 15 residues. V lost 0 bases and J 1 base, leaving 10 bases between the germline ends. Germline V gene sequence: CDR1 SGHKS, CDR2 YYEKEE (reference sequence). CDR3 sequence (DNA): TGTGCCAGCAGCTTGGCCTCGGCGGAGAACACTGAAGCTTTCTTT. This encodes CASSLASAENTEAFF.

The chain links TRBV28 to TRBJ2-5, with 11 bases that match TRBD2. Germline V gives CDR1 MDHEN, CDR2 SYDVKM. The CDR3 has 17 residues. The junction had 8 bases not matched to a gene; V was cut back by 2 bases and J by 3 bases. The CDR3 nucleotides read TGTGCCAGCAGTTTACCCGGGCTAGCGGGAGGAAAAGAGACCCAGTACTTC. Translating it yields CASSLPGLAGGKETQYF.

The rearrangement uses TRBV14 and TRBJ2-7; weak D call: TRBD1 (5 bases). V was cut by 1 base and J by 6 bases, with 16 bases left in between. Per the germline V gene, CDR1 is SGHDN and CDR2 is FVKESK. The CDR3 totals 15 residues. The CDR3 here is CASSQVGRQSSEQYF. CDR3 bases: TGTGCCAGCAGCCAAGTTGGACGACAGTCTTCCGAGCAGTACTTC.

The V gene is TRBV19, the J gene TRBJ2-4; tentatively, D is TRBD2 (6 bases). Per germline, CDR1 LNHDA and CDR2 SQIVND (reference sequence). The germline V and J ends were trimmed by 3 bases and 8 bases, with 23 bases remaining between them. The CDR3 extends over 17 amino acids. Here the CDR3 reads CASSMGFGAGEGDIQYF. DNA of the CDR3: TGTGCCAGTAGTATGGGGTTCGGAGCGGGCGAGGGTGACATTCAGTACTTC.

The rearrangement links TRBV18 to TRBJ2-1, with 7 positions matching TRBD2. J gave up 0 bases and V 2 bases, and 10 bases lay outside the gene matches. Germline loops: CDR1 KGHSH, CDR2 LQKENI. CDR3 length equals 18 residues. CDR3 sequence (DNA): TGTGCCAGCTCACCATCGGGACTATCTTTCAGCTCCTACAATGAGCAGTTCTTC. It specifies CASSPSGLSFSSYNEQFF.

This clone was found many times. The chain recombines TRBV19 with TRBJ1-2; 8 bases are a match to TRBD1. Germline loops: CDR1 LNHDA, CDR2 SQIVND (reference sequence). This CDR3 is 14 amino acids long. The ends lost 7 bases at V and 7 bases at J; junction bases unmatched: 11. The CDR3 region has the DNA TGTGCCAGTACCCCTAACCGGGACAGGCGTGGCTACACCTTC. Translation: CASTPNRDRRGYTF.

The rearrangement links TRBV6-5 to TRBJ1-6, with TRBD1 identical over 8 bases. Germline lookup yields CDR1 MNHEY and CDR2 SVGAGI. The J segment lost 6 bases and the V segment lost 6 bases, leaving 4 bases of the junction unmatched. The CDR3 has 14 amino acids. CDR3 residues: CASRKGQANSPLHF. The CDR3 DNA is TGTGCCAGCAGGAAGGGACAGGCTAATTCACCCCTCCACTTT.

The chain employs TRBV18 and TRBJ2-6; the D gene is possibly TRBD1 (5 bases). The V end lost 1 base, the J end lost 4 bases, and 8 bases lay between the germline ends. The germline CDR1 and CDR2 sequences are KGHSH and LQKENI. This CDR3 has 15 amino acids. The CDR3 sequence is CASSPQGLGANVLTF. The CDR3 DNA reads TGTGCCAGCTCACCACAGGGGTTAGGGGCCAACGTCCTGACTTTC.

The gene calls are TRBV27 and TRBJ1-2, with a tentative D call TRBD1 (6 bases). The CDR3 extends over 12 amino acids. The V gene lost 4 bases and the J gene lost 7 bases, with 10 bases spanning the gap. From germline, CDR1 is MNHEY and CDR2 SMNVEV (reference sequence). CDR3 residues: CASSSTGFGYTF. The CDR3 coding sequence is TGTGCCAGCAGTTCCACAGGGTTTGGCTACACCTTC.

The V and J genes are TRBV5-1 and TRBJ2-2, with TRBD1 identical over 7 bases. The CDR3 sequence is 15 residues long. Trimming cost V 2 bases and J 1 base; bases outside gene matches: 2. Germline loops: CDR1 SGHRS, CDR2 YFSETQ. In DNA, the CDR3 is TGCGCCAGCAGCTTTAGACAGGGGAACACCGGGGAGCTGTTTTTT. Its protein is CASSFRQGNTGELFF.

This rearrangement joins TRBV7-9 to TRBJ2-7; tentatively, D is TRBD2 (6 bases). V dropped 5 bases and J dropped 7 bases, with 33 bases sitting between them. CDR3 size: 19 residues. Germline V gene data show CDR1 as SEHNR and CDR2 as FQNEAQ (reference sequence). CDR3 region: CASSLVDWGSGGIEGEQYF. The CDR3 region has the DNA TGTGCCAGCAGCCTGGTCGATTGGGGATCCGGCGGGATCGAAGGGGAGCAGTACTTC. The full variable domain, rest sourced from reference TRBV7-9 and TRBJ2-7, is DTGVSQNPRHKITKRGQNVTFRCDPISEHNRLYWYRQTLGQGPEFLTYFQNEAQLEKSRLLSDRFSAERPKGSFSTLEIQRTEQGDSAMYLCASSLVDWGSGGIEGEQYFGPGTRLTVT.

This rearrangement joins TRBV3-1 (or the pseudogene TRBV3-2) to TRBJ1-2, with TRBD1 matching 9 bases. This CDR3 region has 16 residues. The junction had 9 bases not matched to a gene; V was cut back by 2 bases and J by 5 bases. Germline V CDR1 and CDR2: LGHDT, YNNKEL (reference sequence). DNA for the CDR3: TGTGCCAGCAGCCAACCCCTCGGGACAGGGAAATATGGCTACACCTTC. Translated, it gives CASSQPLGTGKYGYTF.